Detailed here is one T cell receptor beta chain. This specimen belongs to a study of blood T cell repertoires in COVID-19. Turning to the study itself: Nucleic acid was either cDNA or gDNA, and it came from T cells, B-cell-depleted T cells, or PBMCs.

V was trimmed by 10 bases and J by 0 bases, leaving 12 bases between them. This CDR3 region has 13 residues. Germline V lookup: CDR1 MDHEN, CDR2 SYDVKM. Per the original data handling: Reference gene primer amplification gave estimated nucleated cell counts. Libraries were prepared by immunoSEQ multiplex PCR; TCRdb keeps only in-frame clonotypes and omits some of them. D and trimming were read from the DNA, whereas the V and J calls and clone size are those reported in that table. The sample contains more than 150,000 clones, approximately 80% of which appear only once. The chain uses TRBV28 and TRBJ1-2, with TRBD1 as a possible D gene (6 bases). Input material: peripheral blood. The receptor comes from a woman between 50 and 59 years old with acute or convalescent COVID-19. The CDR3 loop reads CATGGTSNYGYTF. The CDR3 DNA is TGTGCCACCGGTGGGACATCTAACTATGGCTACACCTTC.